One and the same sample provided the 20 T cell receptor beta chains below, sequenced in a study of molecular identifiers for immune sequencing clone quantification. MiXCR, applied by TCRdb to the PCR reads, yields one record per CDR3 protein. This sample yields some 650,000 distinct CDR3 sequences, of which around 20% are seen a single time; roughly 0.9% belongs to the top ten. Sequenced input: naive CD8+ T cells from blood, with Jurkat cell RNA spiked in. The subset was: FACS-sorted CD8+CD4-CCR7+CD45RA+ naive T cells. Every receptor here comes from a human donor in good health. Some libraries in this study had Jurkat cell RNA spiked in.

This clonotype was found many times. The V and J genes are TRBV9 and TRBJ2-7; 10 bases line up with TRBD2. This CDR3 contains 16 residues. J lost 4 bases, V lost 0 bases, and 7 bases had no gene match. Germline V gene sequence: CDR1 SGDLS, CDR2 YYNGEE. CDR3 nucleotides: TGTGCCAGCAGCGTAGAGTGGGATAGCGGGAGGTACGAGCAGTACTTC. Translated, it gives CASSVEWDSGRYEQYF.

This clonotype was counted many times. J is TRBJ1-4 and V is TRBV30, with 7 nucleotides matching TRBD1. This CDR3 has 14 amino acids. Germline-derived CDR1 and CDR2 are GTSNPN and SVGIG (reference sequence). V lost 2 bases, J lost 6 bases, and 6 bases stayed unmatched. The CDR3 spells CAWSPGGTDEKLFF. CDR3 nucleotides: TGTGCCTGGAGTCCAGGGGGGACCGATGAAAAACTGTTTTTT.

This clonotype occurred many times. The CDR3 nucleotides are TGTGCCAGCCTACCCGACACCGGGACTAGCGCCATTAACAATGAGCAGTTCTTC. This codes for CASLPDTGTSAINNEQFF. This chain uses TRBV28 with TRBJ2-1, with TRBD2 identical over 10 bases. This CDR3 region has 18 residues. Trimming took 8 bases from V and 5 from J; bases not matched to a gene: 18. The germline V gene has CDR1 MDHEN and CDR2 SYDVKM.

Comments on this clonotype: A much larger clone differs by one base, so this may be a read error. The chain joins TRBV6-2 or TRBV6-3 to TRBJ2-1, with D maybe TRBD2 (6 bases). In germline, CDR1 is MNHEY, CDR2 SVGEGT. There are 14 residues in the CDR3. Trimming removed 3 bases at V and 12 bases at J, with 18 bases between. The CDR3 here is CASSYGVAGSGQFF. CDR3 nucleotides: TGTGCCAGCAGTTATGGGGTGGCGGGGAGTGGGCAGTTCTTC.

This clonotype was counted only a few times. This CDR3 reads CASSHDHLGSSGNTIYF. In nucleotides, the CDR3 is TGCGCCAGCAGCCATGATCACCTCGGCAGCTCTGGAAACACCATATATTTT. V and J are TRBV4-3 and TRBJ1-3, with D hard to call. There are 17 residues in the CDR3. Germline CDR1 LGHNA, CDR2 YSLEER. The germline V and J ends were trimmed by 3 bases and 0 bases, with 15 bases remaining between them.

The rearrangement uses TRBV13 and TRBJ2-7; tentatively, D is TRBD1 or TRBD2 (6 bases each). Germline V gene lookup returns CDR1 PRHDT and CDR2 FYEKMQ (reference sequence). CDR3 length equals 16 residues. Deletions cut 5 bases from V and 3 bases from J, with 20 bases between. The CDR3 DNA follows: TGTGCCAGCAGCAATACAGGGTTAGCGGCCCACTACGAGCAGTACTTC. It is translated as CASSNTGLAAHYEQYF. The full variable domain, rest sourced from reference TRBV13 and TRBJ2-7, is AAGVIQSPRHLIKEKRETATLKCYPIPRHDTVYWYQQGPGQDPQFLISFYEKMQSDKGSIPDRFSAQQFSDYHSELNMSSLELGDSALYFCASSNTGLAAHYEQYFGPGTRLTVT.

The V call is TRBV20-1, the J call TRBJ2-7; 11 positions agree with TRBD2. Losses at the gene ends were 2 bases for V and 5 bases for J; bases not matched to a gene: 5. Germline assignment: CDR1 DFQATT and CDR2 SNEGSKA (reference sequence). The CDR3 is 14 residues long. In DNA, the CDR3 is TGCAGTGCTAGAACACTAGCGGGAGTAAACGAGCAGTACTTC. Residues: CSARTLAGVNEQYF.

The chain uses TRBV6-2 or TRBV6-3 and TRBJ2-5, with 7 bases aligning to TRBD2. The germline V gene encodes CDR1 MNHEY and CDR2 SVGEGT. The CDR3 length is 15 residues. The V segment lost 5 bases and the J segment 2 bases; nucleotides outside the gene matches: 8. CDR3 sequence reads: CASSAREAPQETQYF. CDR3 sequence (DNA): TGTGCCAGCAGTGCTCGGGAGGCACCGCAAGAGACCCAGTACTTC.

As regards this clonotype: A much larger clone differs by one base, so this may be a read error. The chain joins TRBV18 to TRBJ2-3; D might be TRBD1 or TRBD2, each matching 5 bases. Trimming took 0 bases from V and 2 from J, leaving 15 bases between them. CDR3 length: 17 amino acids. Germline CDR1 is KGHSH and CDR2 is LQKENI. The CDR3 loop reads CASSPPGRFGTTDTQYF. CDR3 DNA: TGTGCCAGCTCACCACCAGGAAGGTTTGGGACCACAGATACGCAGTATTTT.

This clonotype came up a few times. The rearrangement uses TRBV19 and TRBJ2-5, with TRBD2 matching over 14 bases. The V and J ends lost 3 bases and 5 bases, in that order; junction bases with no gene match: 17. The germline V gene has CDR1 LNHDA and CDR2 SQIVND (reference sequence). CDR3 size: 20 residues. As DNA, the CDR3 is TGTGCCAGTAGTATTGAAGGACTAGCGGGGGGTACACCGTTGTCGGAGACCCAGTACTTC. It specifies CASSIEGLAGGTPLSETQYF.

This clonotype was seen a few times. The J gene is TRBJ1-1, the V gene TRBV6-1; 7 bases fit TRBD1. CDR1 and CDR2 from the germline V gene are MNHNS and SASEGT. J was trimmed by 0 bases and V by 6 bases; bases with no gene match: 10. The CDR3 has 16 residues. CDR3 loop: CASRRGQEKMNTEAFF. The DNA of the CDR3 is TGTGCCAGCAGGAGAGGACAGGAAAAGATGAACACTGAAGCTTTCTTT.

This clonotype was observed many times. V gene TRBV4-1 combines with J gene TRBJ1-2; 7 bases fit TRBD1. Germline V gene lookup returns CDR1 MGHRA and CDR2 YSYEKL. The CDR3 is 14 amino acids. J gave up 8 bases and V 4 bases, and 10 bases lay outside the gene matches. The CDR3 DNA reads TGCGCCAGCAGCCCAAGACAGGGTCAAGGAGGCTACACCTTC. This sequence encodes CASSPRQGQGGYTF.

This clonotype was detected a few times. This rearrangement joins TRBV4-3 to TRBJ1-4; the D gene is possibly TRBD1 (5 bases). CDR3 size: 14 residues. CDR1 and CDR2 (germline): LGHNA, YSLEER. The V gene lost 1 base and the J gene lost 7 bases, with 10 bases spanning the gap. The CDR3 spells CASSQGGGFEKLFF. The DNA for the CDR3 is TGCGCCAGCAGCCAAGGGGGGGGTTTTGAAAAACTGTTTTTT.

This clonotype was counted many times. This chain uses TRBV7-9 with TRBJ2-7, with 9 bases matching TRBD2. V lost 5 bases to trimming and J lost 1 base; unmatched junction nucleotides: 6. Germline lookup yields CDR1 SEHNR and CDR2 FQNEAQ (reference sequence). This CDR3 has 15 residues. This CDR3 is CASSGRTSESYEQYF. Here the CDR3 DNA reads TGTGCCAGCAGCGGCCGGACTAGCGAGTCCTACGAGCAGTACTTC. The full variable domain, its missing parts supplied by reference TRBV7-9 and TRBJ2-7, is DTGVSQNPRHKITKRGQNVTFRCDPISEHNRLYWYRQTLGQGPEFLTYFQNEAQLEKSRLLSDRFSAERPKGSFSTLEIQRTEQGDSAMYLCASSGRTSESYEQYFGPGTRLTVT.

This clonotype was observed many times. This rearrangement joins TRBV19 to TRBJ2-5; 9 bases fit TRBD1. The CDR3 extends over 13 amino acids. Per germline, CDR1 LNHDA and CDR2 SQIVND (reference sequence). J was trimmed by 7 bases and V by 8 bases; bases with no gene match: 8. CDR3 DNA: TGTGCCAGTGGGGACAGGGTCCGAGGGACCCAGTACTTC. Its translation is CASGDRVRGTQYF.

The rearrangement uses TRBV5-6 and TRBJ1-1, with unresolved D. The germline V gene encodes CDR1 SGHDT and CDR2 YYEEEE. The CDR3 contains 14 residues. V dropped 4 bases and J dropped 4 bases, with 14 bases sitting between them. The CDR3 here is CASSGRDVSTEAFF. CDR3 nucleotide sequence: TGTGCCAGCAGCGGCCGCGACGTGAGCACTGAAGCTTTCTTT.

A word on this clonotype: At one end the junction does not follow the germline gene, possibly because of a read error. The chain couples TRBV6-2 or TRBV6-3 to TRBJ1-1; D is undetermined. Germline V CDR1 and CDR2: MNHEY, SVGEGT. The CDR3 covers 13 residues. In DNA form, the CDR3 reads TGTGCCAGCAGTTACGGACCGAACACTGAAGCTCTCTTT. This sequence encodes CASSYGPNTEALF.

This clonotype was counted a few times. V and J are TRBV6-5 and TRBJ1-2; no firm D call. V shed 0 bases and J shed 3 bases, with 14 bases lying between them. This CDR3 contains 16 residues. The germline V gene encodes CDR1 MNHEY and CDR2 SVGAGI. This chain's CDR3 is CASSYSRASRYYGYTF. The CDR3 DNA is TGTGCCAGCAGTTACTCTCGGGCTTCGCGCTACTATGGCTACACCTTC.

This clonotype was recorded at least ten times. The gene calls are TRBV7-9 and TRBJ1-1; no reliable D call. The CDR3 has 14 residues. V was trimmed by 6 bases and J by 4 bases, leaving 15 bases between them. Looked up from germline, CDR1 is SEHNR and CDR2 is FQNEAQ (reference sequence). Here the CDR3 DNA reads TGTGCCAGCAGTCCTACTAAGGCGGGCACTGAAGCTTTCTTT. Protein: CASSPTKAGTEAFF.

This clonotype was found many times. CDR3 nucleotide sequence: TGTGCCAGCAGTTGGGCAGGGTGGACTGAAGCTTTCTTT. It specifies CASSWAGWTEAFF. This sequence joins TRBV27 and TRBJ1-1; tentative D call: TRBD1 (5 bases). CDR1 and CDR2 (germline): MNHEY, SMNVEV (reference sequence). V was clipped by 4 bases and J by 5 bases, with 11 bases between them. CDR3 size: 13 residues.